This T cell receptor (beta chain) was identified during a study of human T cells and chemical hapten exposure. MiXCR, applied by TCRdb to the RACE reads, yields one record per CDR3 protein. The table shows about 89,000 distinct CDR3 sequences, with approximately 11% occurring only once. On this clonotype: What it recognizes is unknown.

Notes on the study in general: The donor cohort had alopecia, so its immune response may not match that of healthy people.

Germline V gene data show CDR1 as KGHDR and CDR2 as SFDVKD. After removal of 4 bases from V and 6 bases from J, the junction contained 7 bases not matched to a gene. The CDR3 is 15 amino acids. Stated time point: patch test 2, 6 weeks after DPC sensitization. Indicated treatment: therapeutic diphenylcyclopropenone sensitization with weekly scalp DPC. The chain links TRBV24-1 to TRBJ2-2; 7 positions match TRBD2. This receptor was obtained from a man in his forties with alopecia areata. Some clones in this sample may be carry-over from other donors' samples. The source was whole blood, collected in connection with sensitization to the hapten diphenylcyclopropenone (DPC). The CDR3 nucleotides read TGTGCCACCAGTGACCCCCCTAGCGGCGCCGGGGAGCTGTTTTTT. Amino acid sequence: CATSDPPSGAGELFF.